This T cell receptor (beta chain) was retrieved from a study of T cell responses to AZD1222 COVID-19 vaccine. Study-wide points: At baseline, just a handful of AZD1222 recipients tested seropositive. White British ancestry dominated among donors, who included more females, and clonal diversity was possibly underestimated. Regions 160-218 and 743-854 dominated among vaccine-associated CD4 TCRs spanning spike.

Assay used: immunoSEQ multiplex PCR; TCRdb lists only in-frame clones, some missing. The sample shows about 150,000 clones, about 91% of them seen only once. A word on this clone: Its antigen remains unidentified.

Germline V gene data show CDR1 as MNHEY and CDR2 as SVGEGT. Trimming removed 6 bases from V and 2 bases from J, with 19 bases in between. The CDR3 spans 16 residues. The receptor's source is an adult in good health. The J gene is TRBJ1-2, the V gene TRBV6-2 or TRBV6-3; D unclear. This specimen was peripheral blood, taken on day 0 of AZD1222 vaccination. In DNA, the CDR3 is TGTGCCAGCAGCCATCAGGACCCGCGCGTAAACTATGGCTACACCTTC. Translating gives CASSHQDPRVNYGYTF.